Each of the 17 T cell receptor beta chains below was sequenced from the same sample in a study of Ad26.COV2.S vaccination and SARS-CoV-2 variants. Libraries were prepared by immunoSEQ multiplex PCR; TCRdb keeps only in-frame clonotypes and omits some of them. The sample shows 300,000 to 500,000 clones, approximately 91% of them seen only once. The treatment denotes: over 15 received Ad26.COV2.S at low or high dose, single or two shots; about 5 received placebo; per-sample allocation not given. Sampling took place 63 days after the first vaccine or placebo injection. Sequenced material: peripheral blood, taken in a trial of Ad26.COV2.S vaccine versus placebo. The receptors derive from a person aged 18 to 59 who received the Ad26.COV2.S COVID-19 vaccine or a placebo.

The gene calls are TRBV2 and TRBJ2-1; D is possibly TRBD2 (7 bases). V was trimmed by 3 bases and J by 5 bases, leaving 11 bases between them. Germline loops: CDR1 SNHLY, CDR2 FYNNEI. CDR3 length equals 14 residues. Here the CDR3 reads CASSDRGANNEQFF. CDR3 in DNA: TGTGCCAGCAGTGACCGGGGGGCTAACAATGAGCAGTTCTTC.

With regard to this clone: A much larger clone sits a single nucleotide away, making a read error possible. The sample has other DNA sequences that encode this CDR3 too. This chain uses TRBV9 with TRBJ1-1, with D tentatively TRBD1 (5 bases). Germline loops: CDR1 SGDLS, CDR2 YYNGEE. The V end was cut by 1 base, the J end by 1 base, with 5 bases between. The CDR3 extends over 13 amino acids. For the CDR3, the DNA is TGTGCCAGCAGCGTACAGGGGAACACTGAAGCTTTCTTT. This translates into CASSVQGNTEAFF.

The V gene is TRBV11-3, the J gene TRBJ2-1, with 7 bases that match TRBD1. With 8 bases clipped from V and 6 bases from J, the junction kept 10 bases outside the gene matches. Per germline, CDR1 SGHNT and CDR2 YENEEA. This CDR3 is 14 amino acids long. The CDR3 protein is CASEGRGFPNEQFF. The CDR3 DNA sequence: TGTGCCAGCGAGGGCAGGGGGTTTCCCAATGAGCAGTTCTTC.

In its sample, this clone was seen a few times. The V gene is TRBV6-5, the J gene TRBJ2-1, with TRBD2 matching 10 bases. This CDR3 is 16 amino acids long. V lost 2 bases, J lost 9 bases, and 10 bases stayed unmatched. CDR1 is MNHEY, CDR2 SVGAGI, per germline. CDR3 DNA sequence: TGTGCCAGCAGTTACAAGCGGGGGGGCGTCTGGATTGAGCAGTTCTTC. Amino acid sequence: CASSYKRGGVWIEQFF.

The chain's CDR3 is CASSRIRAGEDQGNQPQHF. DNA for the CDR3: TGCGCCAGCAGTCGGATCAGGGCAGGGGAGGATCAGGGCAATCAGCCCCAGCATTTT. The V call is TRBV23-1, the J call TRBJ1-5, with D perhaps matching TRBD1 (6 bases). TRBV23-1 is sorted into the ORF group, with uncertain function. Trimming cost V 4 bases and J 2 bases, with 24 bases left between them. This CDR3 has 19 residues.

The chain is built from TRBV6-5 and TRBJ1-6; D perhaps matches TRBD1 (6 bases). V shed 5 bases and J shed 4 bases, with 9 bases lying between them. The CDR3 has 14 amino acids. Germline V gene data show CDR1 as MNHEY and CDR2 as SVGAGI. CDR3: CASSRDIYNSPLHF. The CDR3 DNA sequence: TGTGCCAGCAGTCGGGACATTTATAATTCACCCCTCCACTTT.

V is TRBV5-4 and J is TRBJ1-6; 7 bases map to TRBD1. Trimming cost V 2 bases and J 2 bases; bases outside gene matches: 4. Per the germline V gene, CDR1 is SGHNT and CDR2 is YYREEE (reference sequence). CDR3 size: 16 residues. CDR3 DNA: TGTGCCAGCAGCTTTGGGGGGACAGCCTATAATTCACCCCTCCACTTT. Residues: CASSFGGTAYNSPLHF.

The chain uses TRBV4-3 and TRBJ2-3; TRBD2 aligns across 11 bases. J gave up 3 bases and V 4 bases, and 15 bases lay outside the gene matches. The V gene's germline CDR1 is LGHNA and CDR2 YSLEER. This CDR3 contains 19 residues. CDR3 residues: CASSLGVSGGATVTDTQYF. For the CDR3, the DNA is TGCGCCAGCAGCCTGGGGGTTAGCGGGGGGGCCACTGTAACAGATACGCAGTATTTT.

The genes are TRBV4-3 and TRBJ2-2; D may match TRBD1 or TRBD2 (6 bases each). The CDR3 totals 18 residues. Germline loops: CDR1 LGHNA, CDR2 YSLEER. Trimming left V 0 bases short and J 6 bases short, with 20 bases between. CDR3 DNA: TGCGCCAGCAGCCAAGATACCCCTAGCGCCGGGGGCCCCGGGGAGCTGTTTTTT. This sequence encodes CASSQDTPSAGGPGELFF.

The chain couples TRBV6-6 to TRBJ1-1; the match to TRBD1 covers 8 bases. The CDR3 has 15 amino acids. The ends lost 0 bases at V and 1 base at J; junction bases unmatched: 1. Germline V CDR1 and CDR2: MNHNY, SVGAGI (reference sequence). CDR3 sequence (DNA): TGTGCCAGCAGTTACTCGGGGACAGGGAACACTGAAGCTTTCTTT. Translated, it gives CASSYSGTGNTEAFF.

This sequence joins TRBV5-4 and TRBJ1-2; D is perhaps TRBD1 (6 bases). Looked up from germline, CDR1 is SGHNT and CDR2 is YYREEE (reference sequence). The V end lost 4 bases, the J end lost 4 bases, and 17 bases lay between the germline ends. The CDR3 length is 15 residues. The chain's CDR3 is CASSPGGGRTYGYTF. DNA of the CDR3: TGTGCCAGCAGCCCCGGAGGGGGACGGACCTATGGCTACACCTTC.

This clone appeared a few times. The rearrangement uses TRBV7-9 and TRBJ1-2; no reliable D call. The CDR3 is made up of 12 amino acids. Germline V CDR1 and CDR2: SEHNR, FQNEAQ (reference sequence). The V gene lost 2 bases and the J gene lost 8 bases, with 9 bases spanning the gap. CDR3 loop: CASSLFIGGYTF. Here the CDR3 DNA reads TGTGCCAGCAGCTTATTTATTGGGGGCTACACCTTC.

V usage is TRBV27 and J usage is TRBJ2-4, with D possibly matching TRBD2 (6 bases). Per the germline V gene, CDR1 is MNHEY and CDR2 is SMNVEV (reference sequence). The CDR3 loop spans 15 amino acids. Deletions cut 5 bases from V and 0 bases from J, with 11 bases between. CDR3 amino acids: CASSPIGGAKNIQYF. The DNA for the CDR3 is TGTGCCAGCAGTCCTATCGGGGGAGCCAAAAACATTCAGTACTTC.

The gene calls are TRBV7-2 and TRBJ2-7, with 7 positions matching TRBD1. J was trimmed by 0 bases and V by 0 bases; bases with no gene match: 2. The CDR3 extends over 15 amino acids. Looked up from germline, CDR1 is SGHTA and CDR2 is FQGNSA. Here the CDR3 reads CASSLAGGVSYEQYF. As DNA, the CDR3 is TGTGCCAGCAGCTTAGCAGGGGGCGTCTCCTACGAGCAGTACTTC. Full variable domain (outside the CDR3, taken from reference TRBV7-2 and TRBJ2-7): GAGVSQSPSNKVTEKGKDVELRCDPISGHTALYWYRQSLGQGLEFLIYFQGNSAPDKSGLPSDRFSAERTGGSVSTLTIQRTQQEDSAVYLCASSLAGGVSYEQYFGPGTRLTVT.

The chain recombines TRBV6-2 or TRBV6-3 with TRBJ1-2; no reliable D call. The ends were cut back, 2 bases at V and 8 bases at J, with 15 bases in the middle. CDR3 length: 14 amino acids. The germline V gene encodes CDR1 MNHEY and CDR2 SVGEGT. The CDR3 DNA reads TGTGCCAGCAGTTACAGCCAGGAGTCTCGGGGCTACACCTTC. This gives the protein CASSYSQESRGYTF.

The chain carries TRBV7-2 and TRBJ2-2, with TRBD2 as a possible D gene (6 bases). V gave up 5 bases and J gave up 4 bases, with 17 bases separating them. CDR3 length: 16 amino acids. Germline CDR1 reads SGHTA; CDR2 reads FQGNSA. In DNA, the CDR3 is TGTGCCAGCAGCGACGTGAGGGGAGGTTTCACCGGGGAGCTGTTTTTT. Translation: CASSDVRGGFTGELFF.

V gene TRBV7-2 combines with J gene TRBJ2-5, with D unresolved. Trimming removed 1 base at V and 0 bases at J, with 12 bases between. This CDR3 is 16 amino acids long. Germline-derived CDR1 and CDR2 are SGHTA and FQGNSA. The CDR3 protein is CASSLDPRLDQETQYF. In DNA form, the CDR3 reads TGTGCCAGCAGCTTAGATCCGCGGCTCGACCAAGAGACCCAGTACTTC.